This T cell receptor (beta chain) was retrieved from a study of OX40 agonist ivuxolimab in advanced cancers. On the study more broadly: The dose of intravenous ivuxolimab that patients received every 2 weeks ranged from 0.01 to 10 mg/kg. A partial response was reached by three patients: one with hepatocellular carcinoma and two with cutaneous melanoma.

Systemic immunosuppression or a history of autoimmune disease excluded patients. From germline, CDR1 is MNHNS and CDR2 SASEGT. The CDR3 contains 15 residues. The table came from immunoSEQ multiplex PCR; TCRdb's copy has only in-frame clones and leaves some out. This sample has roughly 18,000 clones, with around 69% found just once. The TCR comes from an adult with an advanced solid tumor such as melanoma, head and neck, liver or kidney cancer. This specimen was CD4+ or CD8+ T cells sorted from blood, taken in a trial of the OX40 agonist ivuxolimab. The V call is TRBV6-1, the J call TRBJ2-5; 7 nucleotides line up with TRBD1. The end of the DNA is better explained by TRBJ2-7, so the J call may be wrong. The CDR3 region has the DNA TGTGCCAGCAGTGAAGCGACAGGGTGGGGCTACGAGCAGTACTTC. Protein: CASSEATGWGYEQYF.